What follows describes a single T cell receptor beta chain. The method was immunoSEQ multiplex PCR; TCRdb's version includes in-frame clones alone and lacks a portion of them. The sample has tens of thousands of clones, 84% seen once. This entry is derived from a study of cytomegalovirus exposure and HLA in healthy donors. The CDR3 covers 18 residues. The germline V and J ends were trimmed by 7 bases and 4 bases, with 28 bases remaining between them. Germline values: CDR1 SNHLY, CDR2 FYNNEI. The chain has TRBV2 and TRBJ1-2; no clear D gene. Input material: PBMCs. This TCR was recovered from a woman younger than 30 in good health and CMV-seropositive. The CDR3 DNA follows: TGTGCCAGCAAACTCTCTCCGAGGTTGGAGAATAACCTCTATGGCTACACCTTC. Its translation is CASKLSPRLENNLYGYTF.